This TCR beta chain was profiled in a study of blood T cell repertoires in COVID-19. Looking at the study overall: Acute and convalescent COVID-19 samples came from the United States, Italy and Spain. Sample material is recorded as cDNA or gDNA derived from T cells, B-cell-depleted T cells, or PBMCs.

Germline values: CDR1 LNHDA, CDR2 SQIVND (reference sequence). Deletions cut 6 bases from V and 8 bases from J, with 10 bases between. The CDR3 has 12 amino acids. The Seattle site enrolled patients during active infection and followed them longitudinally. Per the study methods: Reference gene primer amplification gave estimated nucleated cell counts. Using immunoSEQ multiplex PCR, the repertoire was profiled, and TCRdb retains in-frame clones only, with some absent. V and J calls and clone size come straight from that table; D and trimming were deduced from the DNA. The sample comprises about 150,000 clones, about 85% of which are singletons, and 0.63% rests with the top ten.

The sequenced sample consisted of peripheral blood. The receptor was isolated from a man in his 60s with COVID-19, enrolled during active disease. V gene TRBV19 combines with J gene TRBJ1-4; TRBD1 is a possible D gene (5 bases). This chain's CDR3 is CASSPGGEKLFF. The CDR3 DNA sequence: TGTGCCAGTAGCCCCGGGGGAGAAAAACTGTTTTTT.